One and the same sample provided the 25 T cell receptor beta chains below, sequenced in a study of CXCR3-negative and CXCR3-positive naive CD8 T cells. General observations from the study: Naive cells positive for CXCR3 carried more hydrophobic TRB CDR3s than CXCR3-negative ones.

These receptors' targets are unknown. TRB cDNA was prepared as libraries by UMI-labeled 5' RACE. TCRdb reprocessed the 5' RACE reads, keeping one entry per CDR3 protein, no DNA. The repertoire table contains around 60,000 distinct CDR3 sequences. Sequenced: naive CXCR3+ CD8+ T cells from blood. Subset of the sample: CD45RO-CCR7+CD27+CD95- naive CD8+ T cells expressing CXCR3 (TNR3+). Source of these receptors: a human donor in good health. Some clones in this sample may be carry-over from other donors' samples.

The chain couples TRBV7-8 to TRBJ2-7; checking the TCRdb D call of TRBD1 is not possible without DNA. CDR1 and CDR2 (germline): SGHVS, FQNEAQ. CDR3 length: 15 residues. CDR3: CASSVPGQGADEQYF.

This sequence joins TRBV19 and TRBJ2-1; TCRdb returns TRBD2, unconfirmable since there is no DNA. CDR3 length: 15 residues. Germline V lookup: CDR1 LNHDA, CDR2 SQIVND (reference sequence). This CDR3 reads CASSIRETPYNEQFF.

This chain uses TRBV7-3 with TRBJ2-3; TCRdb proposes TRBD1, but this gene call is untestable without DNA. Per germline, CDR1 SGHTA and CDR2 FQGTGA. This CDR3 has 15 amino acids. The CDR3: CASAPGFSDTDTQYF.

This chain uses TRBV5-1 with TRBJ1-1. The CDR3 has 14 amino acids. CDR1 is SGHRS, CDR2 YFSETQ, per germline. The CDR3 protein is CASSLEGPGTEAFF. Supplemented by reference TRBV5-1 and TRBJ1-1, the full variable domain reads KAGVTQTPRYLIKTRGQQVTLSCSPISGHRSVSWYQQTPGQGLQFLFEYFSETQRNKGNFPGRFSGRQFSNSRSEMNVSTLELGDSALYLCASSLEGPGTEAFFGQGTRLTVV.

The chain employs TRBV21-1 and TRBJ2-2; TCRdb's D gene call, TRBD1, goes unchecked for lack of DNA. TRBV21-1 is recorded as a pseudogene. This CDR3 region has 14 residues. The CDR3 loop is CASRGGRNTGELFF.

The chain recombines TRBV7-2 with TRBJ2-7; the TRBD1 assignment by TCRdb is unverifiable without DNA. The CDR3 runs to 13 residues. Per germline, CDR1 SGHTA and CDR2 FQGNSA. The CDR3 protein is CASRRQGAYEQYF. Full variable domain (missing parts from reference TRBV7-2 and TRBJ2-7): GAGVSQSPSNKVTEKGKDVELRCDPISGHTALYWYRQSLGQGLEFLIYFQGNSAPDKSGLPSDRFSAERTGGSVSTLTIQRTQQEDSAVYLCASRRQGAYEQYFGPGTRLTVT.

The chain uses TRBV12-3 or TRBV12-4 and TRBJ2-3; TCRdb indicates TRBD2, and absent DNA this call remains unverified. This CDR3 region has 15 residues. This chain's CDR3 is CASSWGAGATDTQYF.

V and J are TRBV29-1 and TRBJ1-6; TCRdb designates TRBD1, a call that cannot be tested without DNA. Germline CDR1 is SQVTM and CDR2 is ANQGSEA. This CDR3 is built from 13 residues. This CDR3 reads CSVLGGQGSPLHF.

The chain has TRBV6-4 and TRBJ2-7; there is no DNA to check the TCRdb D call of TRBD1. This CDR3 is 13 amino acids long. Germline-derived CDR1 and CDR2 are MRHNA and SNTAGT. CDR3 in amino acids: CASSGDPRGEQYF.

The chain carries TRBV7-9 and TRBJ2-5; there is no DNA to check the TCRdb D call of TRBD1. Germline V gives CDR1 SEHNR, CDR2 FQNEAQ (reference sequence). The CDR3 is made up of 13 amino acids. The CDR3 is CASSPQGPETQYF.

This sequence joins TRBV7-9 and TRBJ1-1; TCRdb lists TRBD1, though no DNA is available to test this call. The CDR3 is 14 residues long. The V gene's germline CDR1 is SEHNR and CDR2 FQNEAQ (reference sequence). The CDR3 loop is CASSSKHRATEAFF.

V gene TRBV27 combines with J gene TRBJ2-7. The CDR3 is 13 residues long. CDR1 is MNHEY and CDR2 is SMNVEV in the germline V gene (reference sequence). This CDR3 reads CASSLSGDYEQYF.

The CDR3 sequence: CASSLGAGVTEQYF. The J gene is TRBJ2-7, the V gene TRBV7-7; the TCRdb call, TRBD1, lacks DNA for checking. This CDR3 is built from 14 residues. Germline V gene data show CDR1 as SSHAT and CDR2 as FNYEAQ (reference sequence). Looking up the rest from reference TRBV7-7 and TRBJ2-7 gives the full variable domain: GAGVSQSPRYKVTKRGQDVTLRCDPISSHATLYWYQQALGQGPEFLTYFNYEAQPDKSGLPSDRFSAERPEGSISTLTIQRTEQRDSAMYRCASSLGAGVTEQYFGPGTRLTVT.

The V and J genes are TRBV10-3 and TRBJ2-1. The germline CDR1 and CDR2 sequences are ENHRY and SYGVKD. CDR3 length: 16 residues. The CDR3 sequence: CAISESIGGSYNEQFF.

The CDR3: CASSYSGTPANEQFF. V is TRBV5-1 and J is TRBJ2-1; TCRdb reports TRBD2, a call that lacks DNA to check it against. CDR3 size: 15 residues. The germline gives CDR1 SGHRS, CDR2 YFSETQ.

The chain joins TRBV20-1 to TRBJ1-4; the TCRdb call, TRBD1, lacks DNA for checking. Germline V gene data show CDR1 as DFQATT and CDR2 as SNEGSKA (reference sequence). The CDR3 totals 15 residues. CDR3 protein: CSASMWDRGREKLFF.

The rearrangement uses TRBV5-1 and TRBJ1-5. The CDR3 runs to 16 residues. The germline V gene encodes CDR1 SGHRS and CDR2 YFSETQ. This CDR3 is CASSLGGTPPEQPQHF.

The V and J genes are TRBV29-1 and TRBJ2-3; TCRdb reports TRBD1, a call that lacks DNA to check it against. CDR1 is SQVTM, CDR2 ANQGSEA, per germline. The CDR3 has 13 residues. The CDR3 is CSVVDSQGDTQYF.

The CDR3 spells CATSHRDSQINEQFF. The rearrangement links TRBV15 to TRBJ2-1; TCRdb selects TRBD2, and the lack of DNA leaves this call unchecked. CDR1 LNHNV and CDR2 YYDKDF come from the germline V gene (reference sequence). This CDR3 has 15 residues.

CDR3 protein: CASSKGSNQPQHF. This chain links TRBV28 with TRBJ1-5. Germline V lookup: CDR1 MDHEN, CDR2 SYDVKM. The length of the CDR3 is 13 residues.

The V call is TRBV7-9, the J call TRBJ2-7; TCRdb's D call, TRBD1, is unchecked because there is no DNA. The length of the CDR3 is 15 residues. Germline V gene data show CDR1 as SEHNR and CDR2 as FQNEAQ (reference sequence). CDR3 residues: CASLPLGEMIYEQYF.

This chain joins TRBV29-1 and TRBJ2-5. Germline V gene sequence: CDR1 SQVTM, CDR2 ANQGSEA. The CDR3 contains 13 residues. The CDR3 loop reads CSAEEHGQETQYF.

The rearrangement uses TRBV6-2 or TRBV6-3 and TRBJ2-7; TCRdb names TRBD1, which stays unverified in the absence of DNA. This CDR3 has 15 residues. CDR1 is MNHEY and CDR2 is SVGEGT in the germline V gene. CDR3 in amino acids: CASSTVTASSYEQYF.

This chain connects TRBV29-1 to TRBJ1-2; no DNA is available, so the TRBD1 call from TCRdb remains unchecked. Germline CDR1 SQVTM, CDR2 ANQGSEA. This CDR3 has 14 amino acids. The CDR3: CSVDPWDRSYGYTF.

The genes are TRBV15 and TRBJ1-2; TCRdb proposes TRBD1, but this gene call is untestable without DNA. Looked up from germline, CDR1 is LNHNV and CDR2 is YYDKDF (reference sequence). This CDR3 has 15 residues. The CDR3 sequence: CATSRDRVPGAGYTF.